The present T cell receptor beta chain was sequenced within a study of T-cell reconstitution after alpha-beta-depleted transplantation in children. This clonotype showed up many times. Unique molecular identifiers were incorporated when the TCRbeta library was constructed. In TCRdb, the PCR reads were re-called with MiXCR into one record per CDR3 protein. The table lists hundreds of thousands of distinct CDR3 sequences, roughly 15% of them singletons. The CDR3 runs 14 residues. Germline values: CDR1 DFQATT, CDR2 SNEGSKA (reference sequence). The V gene lost 1 base and the J gene lost 4 bases, with 11 bases spanning the gap.

The chain joins TRBV20-1 to TRBJ1-5, with D possibly matching TRBD1 (5 bases). Sequenced here: PBMCs from the stem cell graft donor, sampled from the stem cell graft. This TCR came from a human donor who donated a stem cell graft to a child with acute myeloid leukemia. This CDR3 is CSARVVGGNQPQHF. The CDR3 nucleotides are TGCAGTGCTAGAGTGGTGGGGGGAAATCAGCCCCAGCATTTT.